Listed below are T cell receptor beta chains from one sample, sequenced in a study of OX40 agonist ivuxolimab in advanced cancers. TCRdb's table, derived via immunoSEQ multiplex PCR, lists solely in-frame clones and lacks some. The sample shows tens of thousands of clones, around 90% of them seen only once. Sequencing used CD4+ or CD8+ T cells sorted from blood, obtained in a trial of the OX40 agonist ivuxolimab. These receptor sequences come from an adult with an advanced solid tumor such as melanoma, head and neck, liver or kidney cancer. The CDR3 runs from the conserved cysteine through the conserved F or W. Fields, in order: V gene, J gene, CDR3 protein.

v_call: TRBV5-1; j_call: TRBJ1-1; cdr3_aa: CASSEGQMNTEAFF
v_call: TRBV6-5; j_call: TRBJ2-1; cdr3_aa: CASSSTGGSGEQFF
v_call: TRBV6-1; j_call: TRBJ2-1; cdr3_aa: CASSLGGGAYNEQFF
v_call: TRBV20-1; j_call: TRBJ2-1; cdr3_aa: CSRGQGDEQFF
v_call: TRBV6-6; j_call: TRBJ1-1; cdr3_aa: CASIPGDSTEAFF
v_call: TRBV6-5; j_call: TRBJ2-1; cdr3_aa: CASSYGTSGMDEQFF
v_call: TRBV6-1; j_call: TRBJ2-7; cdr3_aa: CASSLQGSGSYEQYF
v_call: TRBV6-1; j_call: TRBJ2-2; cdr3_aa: CASKEQPNTGELFF
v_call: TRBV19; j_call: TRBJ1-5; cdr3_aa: CASSFENNQPQHF
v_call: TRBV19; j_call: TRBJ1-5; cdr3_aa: CASSIGGTANQPQHF
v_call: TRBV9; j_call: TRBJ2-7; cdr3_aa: CASSAQGEPSYEQYF
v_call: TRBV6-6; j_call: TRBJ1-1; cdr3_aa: CASFQALNTEAFF
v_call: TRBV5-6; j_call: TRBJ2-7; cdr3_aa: CASSTFPLYEQYF
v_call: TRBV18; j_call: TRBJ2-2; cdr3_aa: CASSPNGGAGVAGELFF
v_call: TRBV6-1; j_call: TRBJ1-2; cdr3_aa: CASTPTGHGYTF
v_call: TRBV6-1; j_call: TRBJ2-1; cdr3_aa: CASSESRRVSYNEQFF
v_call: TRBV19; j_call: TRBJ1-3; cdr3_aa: CASSIAGTAGNTIYF